Sequencing of this T cell receptor beta chain was carried out in a study of cytomegalovirus exposure and HLA in healthy donors. PCR employed 60 Vbeta and 13 Jbeta primers. The method was immunoSEQ multiplex PCR; TCRdb's version includes in-frame clones alone and lacks a portion of them. The data hold some 130,000 clones, with about 80% observed a single time. The V end lost 3 bases, the J end lost 8 bases, and 10 bases lay between the germline ends. The CDR3 is 11 amino acids. Germline CDR1 and CDR2: GTSNPN and SVGIG (reference sequence). The chain carries TRBV30 and TRBJ1-2, with D perhaps TRBD1 (6 bases). The TCR comes from a male donor in good health and CMV-seronegative. The sample was PBMCs. CDR3 amino acids: CAWSRQEGYTF. The CDR3 DNA reads TGTGCCTGGAGCCGACAGGAGGGCTACACCTTC.